A single sample gave rise to the 10 T cell receptor beta chains below, sequenced in a study of CD8 T cells in Susac syndrome. With random hexamers, reverse transcription was performed on about 0.45 to 1 ug of RNA. Each CDR3 protein is one row after TCRdb ran MiXCR on the immunoSEQ multiplex PCR reads. This sample has more than 75,000 distinct CDR3 sequences, with approximately 94% found just once. The sequenced material came from CD8+ T cells from PBMCs. Receptors originate from a human donor in good health.

The gene calls are TRBV27 and TRBJ2-5, with D possibly matching TRBD2 (7 bases). Per the germline V gene, CDR1 is MNHEY and CDR2 is SMNVEV (reference sequence). This CDR3 is built from 15 residues. Deletions cut 6 bases from V and 2 bases from J, with 16 bases between. The CDR3 here is CASSASEGGQETQYF. Here the CDR3 DNA reads TGTGCCAGCAGCGCGTCGGAGGGGGGGCAAGAGACCCAGTACTTC.

V usage is TRBV29-1 and J usage is TRBJ1-1; D not resolved. The CDR3 totals 13 residues. Trimming cost V 7 bases and J 1 base, with 13 bases left between them. Germline lookup yields CDR1 SQVTM and CDR2 ANQGSEA. The CDR3 DNA is TGCAGCGCCGGAGGAGGGCAGAACACTGAAGCTTTCTTT. Protein: CSAGGGQNTEAFF.

This clonotype was detected once. This chain uses TRBV9 with TRBJ2-1, with D hard to call. Per the germline V gene, CDR1 is SGDLS and CDR2 is YYNGEE. The CDR3 runs to 16 residues. The V end lost 2 bases, the J end lost 4 bases, and 16 bases lay between the germline ends. CDR3: CASSVRRDKAYNEQFF. As DNA, the CDR3 is TGTGCCAGCAGCGTGCGAAGGGATAAGGCTTACAATGAGCAGTTCTTC.

This sequence joins TRBV4-2 and TRBJ2-3; D might be TRBD1 (6 bases). Germline V gene lookup returns CDR1 LGHNA and CDR2 YNFKEQ. This CDR3 region has 16 residues. Trimming left V 0 bases short and J 4 bases short, with 14 bases between. CDR3 amino acids: CASSQDPGEGADTQYF. The CDR3, as DNA: TGTGCCAGCAGCCAAGATCCAGGGGAAGGGGCAGATACGCAGTATTTT.

This clonotype was observed a few times. The rearrangement uses TRBV7-2 and TRBJ1-2; D is ambiguous. Germline loops: CDR1 SGHTA, CDR2 FQGNSA. The length of the CDR3 is 13 residues. Trimming took 5 bases from V and 8 from J, leaving 15 bases between them. The CDR3 DNA sequence: TGTGCCAGCAGCCTCGGAGACCTCGTCGGCTACACCTTC. This gives the protein CASSLGDLVGYTF.

The rearrangement links TRBV7-9 to TRBJ2-5, with TRBD2 matching 8 bases. CDR3 size: 16 residues. V lost 5 bases and J lost 2; bases outside the gene matches: 10. Germline CDR1 and CDR2: SEHNR and FQNEAQ (reference sequence). This chain's CDR3 is CASSGSQRGGQETQYF. CDR3 sequence (DNA): TGTGCCAGCAGCGGATCTCAACGCGGGGGGCAAGAGACCCAGTACTTC.

The chain has TRBV7-9 and TRBJ2-7; possibly TRBD1 for D (5 bases). The CDR3 loop spans 14 amino acids. V was cut by 6 bases and J by 2 bases, with 14 bases left in between. Germline CDR1 and CDR2: SEHNR and FQNEAQ (reference sequence). CDR3 sequence (DNA): TGTGCCAGCAGAAATCTGACAGATACCTACGAGCAGTACTTC. The encoded protein is CASRNLTDTYEQYF.

J is TRBJ2-1 and V is TRBV7-9; D gene ambiguous. Germline V lookup: CDR1 SEHNR, CDR2 FQNEAQ (reference sequence). The CDR3 runs to 17 residues. V lost 2 bases and J lost 3, with 17 bases in between. This CDR3 reads CASSLSEQSLYYNEQFF. CDR3 nucleotide sequence: TGTGCCAGCAGCTTATCAGAACAGAGCCTTTACTACAATGAGCAGTTCTTC.

The gene calls are TRBV25-1 and TRBJ1-2; D is perhaps TRBD1 (6 bases). Germline lookup yields CDR1 MGHDK and CDR2 SYGVNS. The V end was cut by 2 bases, the J end by 6 bases, with 13 bases between. CDR3 length equals 14 residues. The CDR3 DNA reads TGTGCCAGCAGTGAAACAGGGTTATTGGATGGCTACACCTTC. The encoded protein is CASSETGLLDGYTF.

The chain joins TRBV29-1 to TRBJ1-1; D call uncertain. The V gene's germline CDR1 is SQVTM and CDR2 ANQGSEA. The CDR3 sequence is 12 residues long. Trimming took off 6 bases at V and 6 bases at J, with 14 bases between the two ends. CDR3 sequence: CSVWATAPEAFF. CDR3 coding DNA: TGCAGCGTATGGGCCACGGCACCTGAAGCTTTCTTT.